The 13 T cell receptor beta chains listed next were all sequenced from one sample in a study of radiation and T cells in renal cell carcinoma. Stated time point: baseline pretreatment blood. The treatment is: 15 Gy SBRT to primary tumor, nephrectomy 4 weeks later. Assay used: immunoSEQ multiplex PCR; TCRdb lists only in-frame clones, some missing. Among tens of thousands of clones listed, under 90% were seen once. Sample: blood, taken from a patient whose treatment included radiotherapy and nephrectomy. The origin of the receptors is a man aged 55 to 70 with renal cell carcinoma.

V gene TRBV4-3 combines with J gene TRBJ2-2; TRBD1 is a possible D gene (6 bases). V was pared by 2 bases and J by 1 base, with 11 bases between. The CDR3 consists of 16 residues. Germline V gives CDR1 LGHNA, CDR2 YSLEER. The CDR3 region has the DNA TGCGCCAGCAGCCAAAACAGGGAGATGAACACCGGGGAGCTGTTTTTT. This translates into CASSQNREMNTGELFF.

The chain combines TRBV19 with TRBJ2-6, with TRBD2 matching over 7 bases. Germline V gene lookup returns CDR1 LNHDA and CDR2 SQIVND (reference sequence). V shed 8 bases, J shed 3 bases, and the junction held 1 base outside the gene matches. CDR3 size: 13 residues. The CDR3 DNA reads TGTGCCAGTCGGGGGGATGGGGCCAACGTCCTGACTTTC. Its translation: CASRGDGANVLTF.

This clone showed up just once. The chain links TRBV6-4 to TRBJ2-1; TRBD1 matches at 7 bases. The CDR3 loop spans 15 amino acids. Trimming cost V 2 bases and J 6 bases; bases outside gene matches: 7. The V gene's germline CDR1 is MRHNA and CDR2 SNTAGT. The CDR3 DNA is TGTGCCAGCAGTGACGGGTACAGGGGTTTCAATGAGCAGTTCTTC. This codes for CASSDGYRGFNEQFF.

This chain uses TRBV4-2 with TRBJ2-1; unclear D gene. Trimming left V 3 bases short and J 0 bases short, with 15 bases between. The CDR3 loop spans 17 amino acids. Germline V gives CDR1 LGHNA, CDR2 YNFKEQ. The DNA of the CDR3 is TGTGCCAGCAGCCAGCGGCAGGTGGAGAGCTCCTACAATGAGCAGTTCTTC. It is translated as CASSQRQVESSYNEQFF.

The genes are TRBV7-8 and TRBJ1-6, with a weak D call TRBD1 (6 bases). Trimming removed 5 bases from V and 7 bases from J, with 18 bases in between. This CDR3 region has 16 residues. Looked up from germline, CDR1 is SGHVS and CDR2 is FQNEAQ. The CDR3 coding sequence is TGTGCCAGCAGCCCCAACAGGGTTTCTGGGAATTCACCCCTCCACTTT. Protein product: CASSPNRVSGNSPLHF. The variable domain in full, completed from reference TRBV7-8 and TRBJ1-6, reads GAGVSQSPRYKVAKRGQDVALRCDPISGHVSLFWYQQALGQGPEFLTYFQNEAQLDKSGLPSDRFFAERPEGSVSTLKIQRTQQEDSAVYLCASSPNRVSGNSPLHFGNGTRLTVT.

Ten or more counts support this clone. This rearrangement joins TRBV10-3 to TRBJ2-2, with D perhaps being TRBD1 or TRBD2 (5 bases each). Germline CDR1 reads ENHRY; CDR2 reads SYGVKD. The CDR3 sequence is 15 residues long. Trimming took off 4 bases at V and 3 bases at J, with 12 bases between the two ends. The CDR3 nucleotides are TGTGCCATCAGTGGACGGGGACGGGACACCGGGGAGCTGTTTTTT. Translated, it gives CAISGRGRDTGELFF.

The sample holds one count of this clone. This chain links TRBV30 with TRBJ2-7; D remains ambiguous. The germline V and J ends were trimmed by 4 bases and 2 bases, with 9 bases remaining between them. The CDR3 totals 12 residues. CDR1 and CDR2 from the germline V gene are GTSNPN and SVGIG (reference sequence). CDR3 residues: CAWTVSTYEQYF. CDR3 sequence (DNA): TGTGCCTGGACTGTGTCTACCTACGAGCAGTACTTC.

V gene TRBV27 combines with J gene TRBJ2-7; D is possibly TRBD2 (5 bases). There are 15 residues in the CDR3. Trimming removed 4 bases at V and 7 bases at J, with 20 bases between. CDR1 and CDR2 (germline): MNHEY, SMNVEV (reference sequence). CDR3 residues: CASSSPAAVTWEQYF. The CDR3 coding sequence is TGTGCCAGCAGTTCGCCGGCAGCGGTTACTTGGGAGCAGTACTTC.

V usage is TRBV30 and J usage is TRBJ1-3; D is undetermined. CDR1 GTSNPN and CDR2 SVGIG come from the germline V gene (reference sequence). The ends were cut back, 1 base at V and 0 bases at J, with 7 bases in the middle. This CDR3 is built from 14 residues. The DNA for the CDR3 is TGTGCCTGGAGTGCGGGCCTCTCTGGAAACACCATATATTTT. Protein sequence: CAWSAGLSGNTIYF.

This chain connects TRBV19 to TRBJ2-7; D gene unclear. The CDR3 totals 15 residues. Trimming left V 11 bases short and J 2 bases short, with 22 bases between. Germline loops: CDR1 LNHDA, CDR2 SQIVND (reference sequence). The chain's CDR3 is CAQRIGDASTYEQYF. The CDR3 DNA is TGTGCCCAAAGGATTGGGGATGCCTCTACCTACGAGCAGTACTTC.

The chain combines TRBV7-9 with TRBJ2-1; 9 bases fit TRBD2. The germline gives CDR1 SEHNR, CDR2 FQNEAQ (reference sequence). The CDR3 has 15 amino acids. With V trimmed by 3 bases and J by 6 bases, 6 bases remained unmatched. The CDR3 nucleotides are TGTGCCAGCAGCTTCGGACTAGCGAAGGGCAATGAGCAGTTCTTC. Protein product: CASSFGLAKGNEQFF.

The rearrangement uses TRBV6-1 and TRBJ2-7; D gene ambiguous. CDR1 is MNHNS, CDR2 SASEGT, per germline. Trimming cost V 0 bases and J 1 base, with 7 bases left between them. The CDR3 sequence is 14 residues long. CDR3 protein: CASSEALGSYEQYF. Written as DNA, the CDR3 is TGTGCCAGCAGTGAAGCTTTGGGATCCTACGAGCAGTACTTC.

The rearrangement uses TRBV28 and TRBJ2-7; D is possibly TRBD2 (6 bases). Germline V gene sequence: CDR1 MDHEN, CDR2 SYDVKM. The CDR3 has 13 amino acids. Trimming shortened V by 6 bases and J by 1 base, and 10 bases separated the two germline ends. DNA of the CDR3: TGTGCCAGCAGCTCGGGACTTTCCTACGAGCAGTACTTC. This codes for CASSSGLSYEQYF.